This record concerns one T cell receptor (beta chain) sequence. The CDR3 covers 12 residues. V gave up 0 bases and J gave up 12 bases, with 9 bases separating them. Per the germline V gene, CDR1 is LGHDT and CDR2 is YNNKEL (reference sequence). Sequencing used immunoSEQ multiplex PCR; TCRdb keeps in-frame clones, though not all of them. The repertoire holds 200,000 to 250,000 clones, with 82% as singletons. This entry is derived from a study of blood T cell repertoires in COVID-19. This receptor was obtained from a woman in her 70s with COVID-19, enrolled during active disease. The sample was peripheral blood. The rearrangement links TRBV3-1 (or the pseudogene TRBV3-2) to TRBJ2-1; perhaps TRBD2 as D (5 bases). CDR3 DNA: TGTGCCAGCAGCCAAGAACTGGGAGCGCAGTTCTTC. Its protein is CASSQELGAQFF.